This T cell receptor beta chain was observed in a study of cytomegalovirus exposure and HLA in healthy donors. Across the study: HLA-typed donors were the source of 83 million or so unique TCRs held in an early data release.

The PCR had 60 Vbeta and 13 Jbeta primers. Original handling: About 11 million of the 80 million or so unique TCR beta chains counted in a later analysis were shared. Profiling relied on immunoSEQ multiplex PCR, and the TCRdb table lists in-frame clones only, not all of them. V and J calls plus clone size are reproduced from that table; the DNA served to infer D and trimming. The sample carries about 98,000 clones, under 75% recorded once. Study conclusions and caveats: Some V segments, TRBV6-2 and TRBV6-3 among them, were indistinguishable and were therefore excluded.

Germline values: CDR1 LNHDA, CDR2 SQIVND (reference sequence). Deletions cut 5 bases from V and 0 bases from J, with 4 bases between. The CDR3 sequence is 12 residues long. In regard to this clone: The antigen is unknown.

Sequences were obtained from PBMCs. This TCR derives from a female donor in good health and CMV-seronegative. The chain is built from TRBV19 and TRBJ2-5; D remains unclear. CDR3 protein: CASSSYQETQYF. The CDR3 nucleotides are TGTGCCAGTAGTTCCTACCAAGAGACCCAGTACTTC.